The 3 T cell receptor beta chains below come from one sample, sequenced in a study of shared clonotypes between healthy human individuals. Libraries were prepared by immunoSEQ multiplex PCR; TCRdb keeps only in-frame clonotypes and omits some of them. There are around 2.3 million clones in the sample; around 95% occur only once, and around 0.13% lies in the top ten. The specimen was naive CD4+ T cells sorted from blood. The subset is: CD45RA+ positively selected. Every receptor here comes from a man in his late teens or twenties in good health.

The rearrangement links TRBV5-6 to TRBJ1-4; D gene uncertain. The germline V gene has CDR1 SGHDT and CDR2 YYEEEE. The length of the CDR3 is 14 residues. The ends were cut back, 1 base at V and 4 bases at J, with 8 bases in the middle. The CDR3, as DNA: TGTGCCAGCAGCTTGTACGGGGTTAATGAAAAACTGTTTTTT. Its translation is CASSLYGVNEKLFF. Drawing the rest from reference TRBV5-6 and TRBJ1-4, the complete variable domain is DAGVTQSPTHLIKTRGQQVTLRCSPKSGHDTVSWYQQALGQGPQFIFQYYEEEERQRGNFPDRFSGHQFPNYSSELNVNALLLGDSALYLCASSLYGVNEKLFFGSGTQLSVL.

The rearrangement links TRBV6-6 to TRBJ1-1, with 7 nucleotides matching TRBD1. CDR1 is MNHNY and CDR2 is SVGAGI in the germline V gene (reference sequence). The V segment lost 6 bases and the J segment 0 bases; nucleotides outside the gene matches: 4. The CDR3 has 14 amino acids. CDR3 DNA sequence: TGTGCCAGCAGGACCGGGACAGTGAACACTGAAGCTTTCTTT. It is translated as CASRTGTVNTEAFF.

As to this clone: At the DNA level, this CDR3 is encoded by other sequences in the same sample as well. Here the CDR3 reads CASSPPGVGQPQHF. The CDR3 DNA reads TGTGCCAGCAGCCCCCCGGGGGTAGGGCAGCCCCAGCATTTT. The chain joins TRBV28 to TRBJ1-5, with D possibly TRBD1 on 5 matching bases. The V and J ends lost 6 bases and 7 bases respectively, with 16 bases between them. Germline loops: CDR1 MDHEN, CDR2 SYDVKM. The CDR3 is 14 amino acids.